These 12 T cell receptor beta chains were sequenced from one sample in a study of shared clonotypes between healthy human individuals. CD45RO-negative, CCR7-positively selected cells formed the naive CD8 fraction, excluding terminally differentiated effector memory CD45RA+ cells. Profiling relied on immunoSEQ multiplex PCR, and the TCRdb table lists in-frame clones only, not all of them. In the table there are some 2,000,000 clones, approximately 95% of which are singletons. The sequenced sample consisted of naive CD8+ T cells sorted from blood. These receptor sequences come from a man aged 18 to 30 in good health.

The rearrangement joins TRBV13 to TRBJ2-2, with 9 nucleotides matching TRBD1. The germline V gene has CDR1 PRHDT and CDR2 FYEKMQ (reference sequence). V was clipped by 3 bases and J by 3 bases; unmatched bases: 8. The CDR3 has 17 residues. The DNA of the CDR3 is TGTGCCAGCAGCTTCCTTATCCGGGACAGGGACACCGGGGAGCTGTTTTTT. Translated: CASSFLIRDRDTGELFF.

This chain joins TRBV7-9 and TRBJ2-1, with 11 bases matching TRBD2. Germline CDR1 reads SEHNR; CDR2 reads FQNEAQ (reference sequence). Trimming removed 4 bases from V and 4 bases from J; junction bases left unmatched: 3. This CDR3 is built from 15 residues. CDR3 sequence (DNA): TGTGCCAGCAGCTCTAGCGGGGGGACTTACAATGAGCAGTTCTTC. This sequence encodes CASSSSGGTYNEQFF.

This chain links TRBV27 with TRBJ2-7, with 7 bases identical to TRBD1. Germline CDR1 and CDR2: MNHEY and SMNVEV (reference sequence). This CDR3 contains 16 residues. V lost 2 bases to trimming and J lost 3 bases; unmatched junction nucleotides: 10. This CDR3 is CASSLQGVGSIYEQYF. The CDR3 DNA sequence: TGTGCCAGCAGTTTACAGGGGGTAGGTTCTATCTACGAGCAGTACTTC.

A note on this clone: One end of the junction fails to match germline, which may point to a read error. V usage is TRBV13 and J usage is TRBJ1-4, with a possible D match to TRBD1 (6 bases). The CDR3 consists of 12 residues. The germline V gene encodes CDR1 PRHDT and CDR2 FYEKMQ (reference sequence). The CDR3 DNA reads TGTGCCAGCAGCTTATATGGGGGGCTCGCACATTTT. This sequence encodes CASSLYGGLAHF.

This clone was recorded only once. The rearrangement uses TRBV7-9 and TRBJ2-5; TRBD1 matches at 9 bases. CDR1 is SEHNR and CDR2 is FQNEAQ in the germline V gene (reference sequence). Unmatched junction bases numbered 11, after V lost 4 bases and J lost 2 bases. The CDR3 covers 17 residues. The CDR3 nucleotides are TGTGCCAGCAGCTCCCTGCTAAGGGACAGGGTACAAGAGACCCAGTACTTC. Its protein is CASSSLLRDRVQETQYF.

This chain links TRBV4-3 with TRBJ2-5, with D possibly being TRBD1 (6 bases). The ends were cut back, 4 bases at V and 2 bases at J, with 14 bases in the middle. CDR3 size: 15 residues. The germline V gene has CDR1 LGHNA and CDR2 YSLEER. The CDR3 is CASSRFGQPQETQYF. CDR3 in DNA: TGCGCCAGCAGCCGGTTCGGACAGCCTCAAGAGACCCAGTACTTC.

The count of this clone is one. The rearrangement joins TRBV7-9 to TRBJ1-1; possibly TRBD1 for D (5 bases). The CDR3 contains 16 residues. V was cut by 1 base and J by 1 base, with 13 bases left in between. Germline V gene sequence: CDR1 SEHNR, CDR2 FQNEAQ (reference sequence). The CDR3 DNA follows: TGTGCCAGCAGCTTAGGATTCGAGGGGCCGAACACTGAAGCTTTCTTT. It encodes CASSLGFEGPNTEAFF.

The chain is built from TRBV11-2 and TRBJ1-1; 7 nucleotides line up with TRBD1. V shed 6 bases and J 6 bases; nucleotides not matched to a gene: 7. Germline CDR1 reads SGHAT; CDR2 reads FQNNGV. The CDR3 has 13 amino acids. The CDR3 loop is CASSHMTGSEAFF. CDR3 sequence (DNA): TGTGCCAGCAGTCACATGACAGGGTCTGAAGCTTTCTTT. Based on the CDR3 plus reference TRBV11-2 and TRBJ1-1, the full variable domain is EAGVAQSPRYKIIEKRQSVAFWCNPISGHATLYWYQQILGQGPKLLIQFQNNGVVDDSQLPKDRFSAERLKGVDSTLKIQPAKLEDSAVYLCASSHMTGSEAFFGQGTRLTVV.

This sequence joins TRBV6-1 and TRBJ1-6; D remains ambiguous. The CDR3 covers 15 residues. V was trimmed by 6 bases and J by 6 bases, leaving 15 bases between them. Germline V lookup: CDR1 MNHNS, CDR2 SASEGT. The CDR3 loop is CASSQREGGNSPLHF. The CDR3 DNA follows: TGTGCCAGCAGCCAACGGGAGGGAGGTAATTCACCCCTCCACTTT.

The genes are TRBV2 and TRBJ2-5, with 9 bases lining up with TRBD1. Trimming cost V 1 base and J 7 bases; bases outside gene matches: 7. This CDR3 is built from 15 residues. Germline lookup yields CDR1 SNHLY and CDR2 FYNNEI. The CDR3 region has the DNA TGTGCCAGCAGTGAAGGGGAACAGGGGGCTAGGACCCAGTACTTC. This encodes CASSEGEQGARTQYF. The complete variable domain, with remaining parts taken from reference TRBV2 and TRBJ2-5, reads EPEVTQTPSHQVTQMGQEVILRCVPISNHLYFYWYRQILGQKVEFLVSFYNNEISEKSEIFDDQFSVERPDGSNFTLKIRSTKLEDSAMYFCASSEGEQGARTQYFGPGTRLLVL.

This chain connects TRBV28 to TRBJ1-1; D call uncertain. Germline-derived CDR1 and CDR2 are MDHEN and SYDVKM. There are 14 residues in the CDR3. V was trimmed by 3 bases and J by 4 bases, leaving 12 bases between them. In DNA, the CDR3 is TGTGCCAGCAGTTTGCTGGGGTTGGTCACTGAAGCTTTCTTT. This sequence encodes CASSLLGLVTEAFF.

The chain couples TRBV7-9 to TRBJ1-2; unclear D gene. The CDR3 is 16 amino acids. Trimming took off 1 base at V and 3 bases at J, with 15 bases between the two ends. Germline CDR1 is SEHNR and CDR2 is FQNEAQ (reference sequence). CDR3: CASSLVGKADHYGYTF. Written as DNA, the CDR3 is TGTGCCAGCAGCTTAGTCGGGAAGGCAGACCACTATGGCTACACCTTC. The full variable domain, its missing parts supplied by reference TRBV7-9 and TRBJ1-2, is DTGVSQNPRHKITKRGQNVTFRCDPISEHNRLYWYRQTLGQGPEFLTYFQNEAQLEKSRLLSDRFSAERPKGSFSTLEIQRTEQGDSAMYLCASSLVGKADHYGYTFGSGTRLTVV.